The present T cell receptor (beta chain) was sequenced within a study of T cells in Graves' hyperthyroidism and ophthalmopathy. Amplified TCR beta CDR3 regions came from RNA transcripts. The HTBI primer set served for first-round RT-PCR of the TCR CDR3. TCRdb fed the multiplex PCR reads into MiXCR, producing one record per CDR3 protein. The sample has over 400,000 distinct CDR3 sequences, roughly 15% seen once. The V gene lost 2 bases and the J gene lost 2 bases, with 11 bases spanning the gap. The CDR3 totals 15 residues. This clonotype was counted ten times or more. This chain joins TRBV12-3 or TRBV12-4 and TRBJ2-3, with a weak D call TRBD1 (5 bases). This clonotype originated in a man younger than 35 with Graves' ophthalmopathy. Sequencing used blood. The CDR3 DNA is TGTGCCAGCAGTTTACAGGGTGGGAACACAGATACGCAGTATTTT. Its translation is CASSLQGGNTDTQYF.